These 29 T cell receptor beta chains were all obtained from the same sample, sequenced in a study of shared clonotypes between healthy human individuals. Measured with immunoSEQ multiplex PCR; TCRdb has only the in-frame clones, and not every one. The sample lists 2,500,000 or so clones, 80% to 95% occurring once. The sample taken for sequencing was naive CD4+ T cells from PBMCs. The sample's subset: CD45RA+ positively selected. Receptor source: a man aged 18 to 35 in good health. Some clones in this sample may be carry-over from other donors' samples.

The rearrangement joins TRBV9 to TRBJ2-1; 7 bases line up with TRBD2. The CDR3 loop spans 14 amino acids. The V segment lost 0 bases and the J segment 8 bases; nucleotides outside the gene matches: 5. Germline CDR1 SGDLS, CDR2 YYNGEE. The CDR3 here is CASSVVGLSHEQFF. CDR3 bases: TGTGCCAGCAGCGTAGTGGGACTATCTCATGAGCAGTTCTTC.

The chain uses TRBV7-7 and TRBJ2-5, with TRBD2 as a possible D gene (5 bases). This CDR3 is 13 amino acids long. V was shortened by 4 bases and J by 1 base, with 7 bases between the two germline ends. Per germline, CDR1 SSHAT and CDR2 FNYEAQ (reference sequence). The CDR3, as DNA: TGTGCCAGCAGCTCCGGGATCCAAGAGACCCAGTACTTC. Its translation: CASSSGIQETQYF.

As regards this clone: Different DNA sequences within this sample yield the same CDR3. This chain uses TRBV20-1 with TRBJ2-5; D ambiguous. V lost 5 bases and J 2 bases, leaving 6 bases between the germline ends. This CDR3 has 11 amino acids. CDR1 is DFQATT and CDR2 is SNEGSKA in the germline V gene (reference sequence). CDR3 amino acids: CSAAQQETQYF. Here the CDR3 DNA reads TGCAGTGCTGCCCAGCAAGAGACCCAGTACTTC.

The chain uses TRBV7-9 and TRBJ1-2, with D perhaps TRBD1 (5 bases). CDR1 is SEHNR, CDR2 FQNEAQ, per germline (reference sequence). The CDR3 spans 15 residues. The V end lost 5 bases, the J end lost 0 bases, and 13 bases lay between the germline ends. Here the CDR3 DNA reads TGTGCCAGCAGCCCCTCATGGGGGGCTAACTATGGCTACACCTTC. Its protein product is CASSPSWGANYGYTF.

This chain connects TRBV2 to TRBJ2-6; TRBD1 matches 11 bases. In germline, CDR1 is SNHLY, CDR2 FYNNEI. The CDR3 length is 18 residues. The trim removed 3 bases at V and 5 bases at J, leaving 9 bases unmatched. The CDR3 region has the DNA TGTGCCAGCAGTGAGGCCGGGACAGGGGGAATTAGGGCCAACGTCCTGACTTTC. Protein: CASSEAGTGGIRANVLTF.

V and J are TRBV2 and TRBJ2-2; 8 bases match TRBD2. The CDR3 spans 14 residues. V was pared by 7 bases and J by 0 bases, with 1 base of the junction left unmatched. Germline V gene lookup returns CDR1 SNHLY and CDR2 FYNNEI. The CDR3 DNA reads TGTGCCAGCAAGGGACTAGCGAACACCGGGGAGCTGTTTTTT. Protein product: CASKGLANTGELFF.

J is TRBJ1-3 and V is TRBV28; D unclear. The V end lost 1 base, the J end lost 0 bases, and 13 bases lay between the germline ends. The CDR3 is 17 amino acids. Per the germline V gene, CDR1 is MDHEN and CDR2 is SYDVKM. This CDR3 is CASSLYWGQSSGNTIYF. The CDR3 nucleotides are TGTGCCAGCAGTTTATATTGGGGTCAGAGCTCTGGAAACACCATATATTTT.

In this sample, this clone turned up once. The chain joins TRBV7-9 to TRBJ1-1, with 8 bases that match TRBD1. The junction had 9 bases not matched to a gene; V was cut back by 5 bases and J by 4 bases. CDR3 length equals 15 residues. Germline loops: CDR1 SEHNR, CDR2 FQNEAQ (reference sequence). This CDR3 reads CASSRGTGIGTEAFF. In DNA form, the CDR3 reads TGTGCCAGCAGCCGAGGGACAGGTATAGGCACTGAAGCTTTCTTT.

The chain carries TRBV5-5 and TRBJ2-1; TRBD1 or TRBD2 may be the D gene (5 bases each). Trimming stripped 4 bases from V and 8 bases from J, with 19 bases between. The CDR3 runs 15 residues. Germline V gives CDR1 SGHKS, CDR2 YYEKEE (reference sequence). The CDR3: CASSPGPGKSDEQFF. The CDR3 nucleotides are TGTGCCAGCAGCCCGGGACCCGGGAAGTCGGATGAGCAGTTCTTC.

The J gene is TRBJ1-2, the V gene TRBV2; D call uncertain. Trimming pared 6 bases from V and 4 bases from J, leaving 6 bases between. The CDR3 is made up of 11 amino acids. Germline CDR1 and CDR2: SNHLY and FYNNEI. The CDR3 nucleotides are TGTGCCAGCAGCCAGGCCTATGGCTACACCTTC. Translation: CASSQAYGYTF.

V usage is TRBV6-6 and J usage is TRBJ2-5; D perhaps matches TRBD2 (6 bases). This CDR3 contains 15 residues. CDR1 is MNHNY and CDR2 is SVGAGI in the germline V gene (reference sequence). Trimming removed 6 bases at V and 6 bases at J, with 20 bases between. In nucleotides, the CDR3 is TGTGCCAGCAGCACTGGGGAGTTTGGAGGGAAGACCCAGTACTTC. Residues: CASSTGEFGGKTQYF.

The V and J genes are TRBV5-1 and TRBJ1-2; 9 bases line up with TRBD1. This CDR3 region has 16 residues. CDR1 and CDR2 from the germline V gene are SGHRS and YFSETQ. The J segment lost 4 bases and the V segment lost 3 bases, leaving 10 bases of the junction unmatched. The CDR3 DNA reads TGCGCCAGCAGCTCCGGGACAGGGCAAGTGAGCTATGGCTACACCTTC. Its protein is CASSSGTGQVSYGYTF.

V and J are TRBV5-8 and TRBJ2-7; D call uncertain. From germline, CDR1 is SGHTS and CDR2 YDEGEE. The V and J ends lost 4 bases and 1 base respectively, with 12 bases between them. This CDR3 region has 14 residues. CDR3 amino acids: CASSLLWSSYEQYF. DNA of the CDR3: TGTGCCAGCAGCCTGCTATGGAGTTCCTACGAGCAGTACTTC. Full variable domain (remainder filled in from reference TRBV5-8 and TRBJ2-7): EAGVTQSPTHLIKTRGQQATLRCSPISGHTSVYWYQQALGLGLQFLLWYDEGEERNRGNFPPRFSGRQFPNYSSELNVNALELEDSALYLCASSLLWSSYEQYFGPGTRLTVT.

The J gene is TRBJ2-3, the V gene TRBV9; 8 positions match TRBD1. The length of the CDR3 is 14 residues. Per germline, CDR1 SGDLS and CDR2 YYNGEE. The V segment lost 7 bases and the J segment 0 bases; nucleotides outside the gene matches: 4. As DNA, the CDR3 is TGTGCCAGCGAGAGGACAGGGAGCACAGATACGCAGTATTTT. As protein: CASERTGSTDTQYF.

The J gene is TRBJ1-4, the V gene TRBV10-3; TRBD1 agrees at 8 bases. Germline loops: CDR1 ENHRY, CDR2 SYGVKD. Trimming took 11 bases from V and 6 from J; bases not matched to a gene: 8. The CDR3 length is 13 residues. Here the CDR3 reads CASHGQGYEKLFF. In DNA form, the CDR3 reads TGTGCCTCCCACGGACAGGGTTATGAAAAACTGTTTTTT.

The chain carries TRBV9 and TRBJ2-1; D possibly corresponds to TRBD2 (6 bases). Trimming removed 3 bases at V and 3 bases at J, with 25 bases between. The CDR3 extends over 19 amino acids. Per germline, CDR1 SGDLS and CDR2 YYNGEE. Here the CDR3 DNA reads TGTGCCAGCAGCGATAGAGTCGGAACGGGGTGGGAGGACTACAATGAGCAGTTCTTC. This encodes CASSDRVGTGWEDYNEQFF.

The V call is TRBV10-3, the J call TRBJ1-5; D call uncertain. The CDR3 length is 14 residues. CDR1 and CDR2 (germline): ENHRY, SYGVKD. V was cut by 2 bases and J by 3 bases, with 8 bases left in between. The CDR3 region has the DNA TGTGCCATCAGTGAGACGGGAGTCAATCAGCCCCAGCATTTT. This gives the protein CAISETGVNQPQHF.

This chain links TRBV19 with TRBJ1-2; D is uncertain. V lost 4 bases and J 2 bases, leaving 17 bases between the germline ends. CDR1 is LNHDA, CDR2 SQIVND, per germline (reference sequence). CDR3 length: 16 amino acids. CDR3 sequence: CASSNAALGWNYGYTF. Here the CDR3 DNA reads TGTGCCAGTAGTAATGCGGCCTTAGGATGGAACTATGGCTACACCTTC.

The chain couples TRBV5-4 to TRBJ1-1; TRBD1 is a possible D gene (5 bases). The CDR3 sequence is 15 residues long. V dropped 2 bases and J dropped 2 bases, with 13 bases sitting between them. Germline CDR1 reads SGHNT; CDR2 reads YYREEE (reference sequence). CDR3 protein: CASSFSGTGNTEAFF. DNA of the CDR3: TGTGCCAGCAGCTTCTCCGGGACGGGTAACACTGAAGCTTTCTTT. The whole variable domain, filled in from reference TRBV5-4 and TRBJ1-1, reads ETGVTQSPTHLIKTRGQQVTLRCSSQSGHNTVSWYQQALGQGPQFIFQYYREEENGRGNFPPRFSGLQFPNYSSELNVNALELDDSALYLCASSFSGTGNTEAFFGQGTRLTVV.

The V and J genes are TRBV5-1 and TRBJ1-6; D unclear. This CDR3 has 16 residues. V lost 0 bases and J lost 9, with 16 bases in between. The germline gives CDR1 SGHRS, CDR2 YFSETQ. In DNA, the CDR3 is TGCGCCAGCAGCTTGGGGCCTTCCGAGTATGGTTCACCCCTCCACTTT. Amino acids: CASSLGPSEYGSPLHF.

This chain connects TRBV19 to TRBJ2-2, with 8 bases that match TRBD1. Looked up from germline, CDR1 is LNHDA and CDR2 is SQIVND (reference sequence). The CDR3 is 14 amino acids. Trimming took 7 bases from V and 0 from J; bases not matched to a gene: 1. The CDR3, as DNA: TGTGCCAGTATGGACAGGGCGAACACCGGGGAGCTGTTTTTT. It encodes CASMDRANTGELFF.

The rearrangement uses TRBV5-8 and TRBJ2-3; 8 bases are a match to TRBD2. Looked up from germline, CDR1 is SGHTS and CDR2 is YDEGEE. The CDR3 loop spans 14 amino acids. Unmatched junction bases numbered 12, after V lost 7 bases and J lost 8 bases. This chain's CDR3 is CASREGGRGGTQYF. The CDR3 bases are TGTGCCAGCCGGGAGGGCGGGAGAGGGGGTACGCAGTATTTT.

This clone was detected once. J is TRBJ1-1 and V is TRBV2; D is unresolved. This CDR3 is 15 amino acids long. The V and J ends lost 6 bases and 1 base respectively, with 15 bases between them. Germline loops: CDR1 SNHLY, CDR2 FYNNEI. CDR3 residues: CASSETRRGNTEAFF. The CDR3 region has the DNA TGTGCCAGCAGCGAAACCCGGCGGGGGAACACTGAAGCTTTCTTT.

The chain employs TRBV11-2 and TRBJ1-5; maybe TRBD1 (5 bases). The germline V gene has CDR1 SGHAT and CDR2 FQNNGV. The V and J ends lost 1 base and 3 bases respectively, with 10 bases between them. The CDR3 length is 15 residues. The CDR3 region has the DNA TGTGCCAGCAGCTTAGGTCCAGGGACCAATCAGCCCCAGCATTTT. Its translation is CASSLGPGTNQPQHF.

Comments on this clone: Other nucleotide sequences in the sample specify the same CDR3. V usage is TRBV18 and J usage is TRBJ1-5; 7 positions agree with TRBD1. J lost 2 bases, V lost 1 base, and 2 bases had no gene match. The CDR3 spans 15 residues. Germline loops: CDR1 KGHSH, CDR2 LQKENI. Here the CDR3 reads CASSPQGAGNQPQHF. CDR3 DNA sequence: TGTGCCAGCTCACCACAGGGGGCCGGCAATCAGCCCCAGCATTTT.

The rearrangement uses TRBV6-1 and TRBJ1-4; TRBD1 aligns across 9 bases. The germline gives CDR1 MNHNS, CDR2 SASEGT. This CDR3 spans 15 amino acids. With V trimmed by 6 bases and J by 8 bases, 10 bases remained unmatched. CDR3 in DNA: TGTGCCAGCAGCAAGAACAGGGGGCGGCAAGAAAAACTGTTTTTT. Its translation is CASSKNRGRQEKLFF.

This chain connects TRBV28 to TRBJ2-5; 7 nucleotides align to TRBD1. CDR3 length equals 16 residues. Per the germline V gene, CDR1 is MDHEN and CDR2 is SYDVKM. V dropped 7 bases and J dropped 4; count of bases not matched to a gene: 15. The CDR3 loop reads CASNSLGTEDLETQYF. In nucleotides, the CDR3 is TGTGCCAGCAATTCACTTGGGACAGAAGATTTAGAGACCCAGTACTTC.

Worth noting for this clone: One base away lies a much larger clone, so this may be a sequencing read error. The sample holds other DNA sequences that translate to the same CDR3. This chain connects TRBV28 to TRBJ1-5; D unclear. Trimming took off 2 bases at V and 5 bases at J, with 1 base between the two ends. This CDR3 region has 11 residues. Germline CDR1 is MDHEN and CDR2 is SYDVKM. The CDR3 sequence is CASSLDQPQHF. CDR3 DNA: TGTGCCAGCAGTTTAGATCAGCCCCAGCATTTT.

The J gene is TRBJ2-1, the V gene TRBV6-1; tentative D call: TRBD1 (6 bases). With 7 bases removed from V and 3 bases from J, the gap between germline ends came to 16 bases. Germline CDR1 MNHNS, CDR2 SASEGT. The CDR3 runs 15 residues. The CDR3 nucleotides are TGTGCCAGCACCCCTGGGCAGGGGATCTACAATGAGCAGTTCTTC. Residues: CASTPGQGIYNEQFF.